This is a list of T cell receptor beta chains from one sample in a study of blood T cell repertoires in COVID-19. The method was immunoSEQ multiplex PCR; TCRdb's version includes in-frame clones alone and lacks a portion of them. There are more than 450,000 clones in the sample; about 85% occur only once, and around 0.7% lies in the top ten. The sample was PBMCs or T cells enriched from blood (not recorded which). Receptors originate from a young woman who had recovered from COVID-19. Each CDR3 is given with its conserved first and last residue. D genes are given only for firm matches. Only some rows state a clone size, as once, few, many or a class for expanded clones.

clone size	J gene	V gene	D gene	CDR3 protein	CDR3 DNA
NA	TRBJ2-2	TRBV30	NA	CAWSKGLGTGELFF	TGTGCCTGGAGTAAGGGGCTGGGCACCGGGGAGCTGTTTTTT
NA	TRBJ1-1	TRBV18	NA	CASSYTENTEAFF	TGTGCCAGCTCATATACAGAGAACACTGAAGCTTTCTTT
NA	TRBJ1-1	TRBV30	TRBD1	CAWGKGQYTEAFF	TGTGCCTGGGGAAAGGGACAGTACACTGAAGCTTTCTTT
NA	TRBJ2-5	TRBV2	TRBD2	CASSDPGLAGAEETQYF	TGTGCCAGCAGTGATCCCGGACTAGCGGGGGCCGAAGAGACCCAGTACTTC
NA	TRBJ1-1	TRBV28	NA	CASGSRRENTEAFF	TGTGCCAGCGGATCCCGACGGGAGAACACTGAAGCTTTCTTT
NA	TRBJ1-2	TRBV2	TRBD1	CASSLQGANYGYTF	TGTGCCAGCAGTCTACAGGGGGCTAACTATGGCTACACCTTC
NA	TRBJ2-7	TRBV21-1	NA	CASSKDPSGGPPYEQYF	TGTGCCAGCAGCAAGGACCCGAGCGGGGGACCGCCCTACGAGCAGTACTTC
NA	TRBJ1-2	TRBV7-9	TRBD1	CASSLDVSDRDYGYTF	TGTGCCAGCAGCTTAGATGTTTCGGACAGGGACTATGGCTACACCTTC
NA	TRBJ2-1	TRBV27	TRBD2	CASSLARTSGSSSYNEQFF	TGTGCCAGCAGTTTGGCACGGACTAGCGGGTCCAGCTCCTACAATGAGCAGTTCTTC
NA	TRBJ2-5	TRBV5-1	TRBD1	CASSSYRGGQETQYF	TGCGCCAGCAGCTCCTACAGGGGTGGACAAGAGACCCAGTACTTC
once	TRBJ1-5	TRBV6-5	NA	CASSYSGGVSNQPQHF	TGTGCCAGCAGTTACTCCGGCGGGGTGAGCAATCAGCCCCAGCATTTT
NA	TRBJ1-2	TRBV30	NA	CAWIEPWGSRRVFGYTF	TGTGCCTGGATCGAACCCTGGGGCAGCCGAAGAGTTTTTGGCTACACCTTC
NA	TRBJ2-7	TRBV28	NA	CASSPTGYSYEQYF	TGTGCCAGCAGCCCAACAGGATACTCCTACGAGCAGTACTTC
NA	TRBJ1-2	TRBV6-5	NA	CASSYPTSEGHGYTF	TGTGCCAGCAGTTACCCCACGTCTGAGGGCCATGGCTACACCTTC
NA	TRBJ1-2	TRBV6-5	TRBD1	CASSSGQASYGYTF	TGTGCCAGCAGTTCCGGACAGGCCAGCTATGGCTACACCTTC
NA	TRBJ2-5	TRBV6-5	NA	CASTLARGETQYF	TGTGCCAGCACGTTAGCCCGAGGAGAGACCCAGTACTTC
NA	TRBJ2-3	TRBV19	NA	CASSIGRGSFAQYF	TGTGCCAGTAGTATCGGAAGGGGCTCCTTCGCGCAGTATTTT
NA	TRBJ1-2	TRBV2	NA	CASSLNYGYTF	TGTGCCAGCAGTCTTAACTATGGCTACACCTTC
NA	TRBJ1-1	TRBV11-2	TRBD1	CASSSRQGPNTEAFF	TGTGCCAGCAGCAGCCGACAGGGGCCGAACACTGAAGCTTTCTTT
NA	TRBJ1-1	TRBV7-9	NA	CASSPEVMGSLPEAFF	TGTGCCAGCAGCCCAGAAGTTATGGGCAGTCTTCCTGAAGCTTTCTTT
NA	TRBJ2-7	TRBV6-5	TRBD2	CASSYSWGGEQYF	TGTGCCAGCAGTTACTCGTGGGGGGGCGAGCAGTACTTC
NA	TRBJ2-2	TRBV29-1	TRBD2	CSGTSAGGSGGELFF	TGCAGCGGAACCTCAGCGGGGGGTTCGGGCGGGGAGCTGTTTTTT
NA	TRBJ1-3	TRBV18	NA	CASSQSGSESGNTIYF	TGTGCCAGCTCACAGTCAGGGTCTGAATCTGGAAACACCATATATTTT
NA	TRBJ2-2	TRBV4-1	TRBD2	CASSQGRGGRTGELFF	TGCGCCAGCAGCCAAGGGCGGGGGGGCCGCACCGGGGAGCTGTTTTTT
NA	TRBJ1-1	TRBV28	TRBD1	CASSVQGSEAFF	TGTGCCAGCAGTGTACAGGGGTCAGAAGCTTTCTTT
NA	TRBJ2-2	TRBV6-2/TRBV6-3	TRBD1	CASSSQGAGTGELFF	TGTGCCAGCAGTTCTCAGGGGGCGGGCACCGGGGAGCTGTTTTTT
NA	TRBJ2-5	TRBV5-6	NA	CASSLKGMETQYF	TGTGCCAGCAGCCTAAAGGGGATGGAGACCCAGTACTTC
NA	TRBJ1-2	TRBV2	TRBD1	CASSEAGTGTGVYGYTF	TGTGCCAGCAGTGAAGCGGGAACCGGGACAGGGGTCTATGGCTACACCTTC
NA	TRBJ1-5	TRBV29-1	NA	CSVPLGTISNQPQHF	TGCAGCGTTCCCCTGGGGACAATAAGCAATCAGCCCCAGCATTTT
NA	TRBJ2-6	TRBV12-3/TRBV12-4	NA	CASSLSGANVLTF	TGTGCCAGCAGCCTCTCTGGGGCCAACGTCCTGACTTTC
NA	TRBJ2-6	TRBV28	TRBD1	CATDLQGASGANVLTF	TGTGCCACCGACTTACAGGGGGCATCTGGGGCCAACGTCCTGACTTTC
once	TRBJ1-2	TRBV7-9	NA	CASSPRTEAFYGYTF	TGTGCCAGCAGCCCAAGGACGGAGGCCTTCTATGGCTACACCTTC
NA	TRBJ2-7	TRBV6-1	TRBD1	CASSELGTGASYEQYF	TGTGCCAGCAGTGAATTAGGGACAGGGGCCTCCTACGAGCAGTACTTC
NA	TRBJ1-6	TRBV9	NA	CASSVGFAGANSPLHF	TGTGCCAGCAGCGTAGGGTTCGCAGGGGCTAATTCACCCCTCCACTTT
NA	TRBJ1-1	TRBV15	NA	CATSRVWQGNTEAFF	TGTGCCACCAGCAGAGTATGGCAGGGGAACACTGAAGCTTTCTTT
NA	TRBJ2-7	TRBV6-5	TRBD1	CASSRTGNEQYF	TGTGCCAGCAGTCGGACAGGGAACGAGCAGTACTTC
NA	TRBJ1-1	TRBV30	NA	CAWSGQSNTEAFF	TGTGCCTGGAGTGGACAATCGAACACTGAAGCTTTCTTT
NA	TRBJ1-4	TRBV30	TRBD1	CAWATGKDEKLFF	TGTGCCTGGGCGACAGGGAAAGATGAAAAACTGTTTTTT
NA	TRBJ2-7	TRBV18	NA	CASSPPQGYEQYF	TGTGCCAGCTCACCACCGCAGGGCTACGAGCAGTACTTC
NA	TRBJ1-1	TRBV12-1	NA	CASSPPGGMNTEAFF	TGTGCCAGCAGCCCCCCAGGGGGGATGAACACTGAAGCTTTCTTT
once	TRBJ2-6	TRBV13	TRBD2	CASSWGGTGANVLTF	TGTGCCAGCAGCTGGGGAGGGACCGGGGCCAACGTCCTGACTTTC
NA	TRBJ2-2	TRBV23-1	TRBD1	CASITRRGQALITNTGELFF	TGCGCCAGCATCACCCGACGAGGACAGGCGCTCATCACAAACACCGGGGAGCTGTTTTTT
NA	TRBJ1-4	TRBV2	NA	CASTPLGLTNEKLFF	TGTGCCAGCACTCCCCTGGGGCTAACTAATGAAAAACTGTTTTTT
NA	TRBJ1-1	TRBV7-9	NA	CASSLVRGIGTEAFF	TGTGCCAGCAGCTTAGTACGGGGGATCGGCACTGAAGCTTTCTTT
NA	TRBJ1-1	TRBV12-3/TRBV12-4	NA	CASSPPGSEAFF	TGTGCCAGCAGCCCTCCGGGGAGTGAAGCTTTCTTT